This T cell receptor (beta chain) was identified in a study of OX40 agonist ivuxolimab in advanced cancers. Study-wide context: Ivuxolimab was a fully human IgG2 agonistic monoclonal antibody targeting the costimulatory receptor OX40 (CD134). The purpose of peripheral TCRbeta sequencing was to test whether ivuxolimab changed TCR sequence diversity and led to clonal T-cell expansion. Prior anti-PD-1, anti-PD-L1 or anti-CTLA-4 therapy was permitted, and checkpoint inhibitors had been received by around 40% of dose-escalation patients. Partial responses occurred in three dose-escalation patients: two with cutaneous melanoma and one with hepatocellular carcinoma. In the dose-escalation cohort, roughly 80% of patients were male, and the mean age was around 60 years, with a range of about 20 to 90. The paper covers the monotherapy dose-escalation part of the phase I ivuxolimab trial, which included N ≈ 57 patients. Intravenous ivuxolimab was administered to patients every 2 weeks at six dose levels: 0.01, 0.1, 0.3, 1.5, 3 and 10 mg/kg. Of the 50 or so patients in dose escalation, 19 had hepatocellular carcinoma, about 15 had melanoma, 9 had renal cell carcinoma and 9 had head and neck cancer.

Including cysteine and phenylalanine, the CDR3 has 15 amino acids. Here the CDR3 DNA is all that survives: 45 bases in frame from base 1. CDR1 and CDR2 were assigned from the germline V gene as MGHDK and SYGVNS. Trimming at the junction amounts to 1 base on V and 2 bases on J, and the germline ends lie 11 bases apart. What the research found in general, with its limitations: The antigen specificity of the peripheral T cells that underwent clonal expansion was not determined. After ivuxolimab, expanded clones were on average more numerous among CD8+ T cells than among CD4+ T cells. Low levels of normalized T-cell clonal expansion were also seen in some nonresponding patients. In the 0.1-3.0 mg/kg groups, partial responders were among the patients with the lowest normalized peripheral clonal expansion, particularly in CD8+ T cells. Clonal expansion of both CD4+ and CD8+ blood T cells was observed from baseline to week 6 at doses 0.1 to 3.0 mg/kg.

To sequence the TCRbeta CDR3 region, genomic DNA was isolated from the sorted cells. TCRbeta CDR3 regions were sequenced using the immunoSEQ Assay. TCRdb took over this immuneACCESS table, retaining in-frame rearrangements with V and J assigned. Such tables are incomplete; in checked studies, under half of the missing clones stem from an unresolved V gene, and the remainder is unexplained. Recorded for this sample are more than 50,000 clones; around 85% of them occurred a single time. Jointly, the top ten make up 4% of the sample. To note about this clone: There is no known antigen for this receptor. Within one base of it there is no much larger clone, and no base qualities were kept.

The trial excluded patients who had a history of autoimmune disease or were on systemic immunosuppression. In every dose cohort, peripheral blood was drawn for TCR sequencing at baseline, cycle 4 day 1, and cycle 7 day 1. The samples were taken from a phase I, first-in-human, multicenter, open-label dose-escalation trial of ivuxolimab. The trial enrolled adults with locally advanced or metastatic head and neck squamous cell, hepatocellular, melanoma or renal cell carcinoma. Before TCR sequencing, CD4+ T cells and CD8+ T cells were sorted from peripheral blood as separate populations. This sequence uses TRBV25-1 and TRBJ2-5; the D gene is possibly TRBD1, with 5 bases matching. The sequence came from an adult with an advanced solid tumor such as melanoma, head and neck, liver or kidney cancer. This specimen was CD4+ or CD8+ T cells sorted from blood, taken in a trial of the OX40 agonist ivuxolimab. The nucleotide sequence is given as TGTGCCAGCAGTGAATTCAGGGATGCGCAAGAGACCCAGTACTTC. This is translated as CASSEFRDAQETQYF.